Listed below are T cell receptor beta chains from one sample, sequenced in a study of T cells in Graves' hyperthyroidism and ophthalmopathy. TCRdb fed the multiplex PCR reads into MiXCR, producing one record per CDR3 protein. The sample carries about 570,000 distinct CDR3 sequences, 40% to 55% recorded once. Sequencing was performed on peripheral blood or thyroid tissue (not recorded which). Source of these receptors: an adult woman with Graves' disease, either hyperthyroidism or ophthalmopathy (not recorded which). Both conserved end residues are part of each CDR3. A D gene is named only where the DNA matches it firmly. Clone sizes are given selectively: once, few, many, or a class where the clone is expanded.

>TRBD2|TRBV20-1|-|TRBJ2-2
CSALNPAGSDTGELFF
TGCAGTGCTCTGAACCCAGCGGGATCGGACACCGGGGAGCTGTTTTTT
>-|TRBV20-1|-|TRBJ2-7
CSARPGPYEQYF
TGCAGCGCCCGCCCGGGGCCTTACGAGCAGTACTTC
>TRBD1|TRBV9|-|TRBJ1-4
CASSVEGQGKLFF
TGTGCCAGCAGCGTAGAAGGACAGGGAAAACTGTTTTTT
>-|TRBV29-1|-|TRBJ2-6
CSATDGGSTSGANVLTF
TGCAGCGCTACCGACGGGGGATCTACCTCTGGGGCCAACGTCCTGACTTTC
>TRBD2|TRBV7-9|many|TRBJ2-7
CASTPRGGSSYEQYF
TGTGCCAGCACCCCACGGGGCGGGAGCAGCTACGAGCAGTACTTC
>TRBD1|TRBV11-2|-|TRBJ1-2
CASSPLRRTGGEGYGYTF
TGTGCCAGCAGCCCACTACGTAGGACAGGGGGCGAGGGCTATGGCTACACCTTC
>-|TRBV5-1|many|TRBJ2-2
CASRQITGELFF
TGCGCCAGCAGGCAGATAACCGGGGAGCTGTTTTTT
>TRBD1|TRBV10-3|few|TRBJ2-5
CAISGQGNRETQYF
TGTGCCATCAGTGGACAGGGAAATCGCGAGACCCAGTACTTC
>TRBD2|TRBV7-3|many|TRBJ2-5
CASSETSGKETQYF
TGTGCCAGCAGCGAGACTAGCGGGAAGGAGACCCAGTACTTC
>-|TRBV12-3/TRBV12-4|many|TRBJ2-2
CASLYRAGELFF
TGTGCCAGCCTGTACAGGGCCGGGGAGCTGTTTTTT
>-|TRBV6-5|many|TRBJ1-5
CASRSSVSQPQHF
TGTGCCAGCAGATCTTCCGTGAGTCAGCCCCAGCATTTT
>-|TRBV20-1|many|TRBJ1-5
CSAQTGGDQPQHF
TGCAGTGCTCAGACGGGGGGCGATCAGCCCCAGCATTTT
>TRBD1|TRBV6-5|many|TRBJ1-4
CASKTGNEKLFF
TGTGCCAGCAAGACAGGGAATGAAAAACTGTTTTTT
>-|TRBV11-2|many|TRBJ2-7
CASSLGGAGVRYEQYF
TGTGCCAGCAGCTTAGGGGGGGCGGGAGTACGCTACGAGCAGTACTTC
>TRBD1|TRBV20-1|-|TRBJ1-1
CSASRRDRNTEAFF
TGCAGTGCTAGCCGCCGGGACAGGAACACTGAAGCTTTCTTT
>-|TRBV28|few|TRBJ1-5
CASSTGTINQPQHF
TGTGCCAGCAGTACTGGGACGATCAATCAGCCCCAGCATTTT
>-|TRBV10-3|-|TRBJ1-2
CATEGVLRDGYTF
TGTGCCACCGAGGGTGTTCTAAGAGATGGCTACACCTTC
>-|TRBV7-9|many|TRBJ1-3
CASSVANTIYF
TGTGCCAGCAGCGTTGCAAACACCATATATTTT
>-|TRBV24-1|once|TRBJ1-5
CATSDWAGRQPQHF
TGTGCCACCAGTGATTGGGCAGGGAGGCAGCCCCAGCATTTT
>-|TRBV5-1|-|TRBJ1-3
CASSLVAVSGNTIYF
TGCGCCAGCAGCTTGGTGGCAGTCTCTGGAAACACCATATATTTT
>-|TRBV30|many|TRBJ1-1
CAWSPTQREAFF
TGTGCCTGGAGTCCAACGCAGCGTGAAGCTTTCTTT
>TRBD1|TRBV20-1|-|TRBJ1-2
CSAWGTANYGYTF
TGCAGTGCTTGGGGGACAGCTAACTATGGCTACACCTTC
>-|TRBV9|many|TRBJ1-3
CASSPSVLGRNTIYF
TGTGCCAGCAGTCCAAGCGTTCTGGGGAGAAACACCATATATTTT
>TRBD2|TRBV25-1|-|TRBJ2-2
CASRKLAGGRTGELFF
TGTGCCAGCCGAAAGTTAGCGGGAGGGAGAACCGGGGAGCTGTTTTTT
>-|TRBV19|-|TRBJ1-5
CASSMRGGAGQPQHF
TGTGCCAGTAGTATGCGGGGAGGGGCCGGACAGCCCCAGCATTTT
>-|TRBV10-1|-|TRBJ1-5
CASSASGRLRDSNQPQHF
TGCGCCAGCAGTGCCTCGGGCAGGCTAAGAGATAGCAATCAGCCCCAGCATTTT
>-|TRBV7-3|many|TRBJ1-1
CASSLTVAPIEAFF
TGTGCCAGCAGCTTAACTGTGGCTCCTATTGAAGCTTTCTTT
>-|TRBV10-3|-|TRBJ2-5
CAISEEGPGRLQETQYF
TGTGCCATCAGTGAGGAGGGGCCCGGGCGTCTCCAAGAGACCCAGTACTTC
>-|TRBV4-1|many|TRBJ1-5
CASSQELRQINQPQHF
TGCGCCAGCAGCCAAGAATTACGACAAATCAATCAGCCCCAGCATTTT
>-|TRBV12-3/TRBV12-4|many|TRBJ1-2
CASSLMEGGGYTF
TGTGCCAGCAGTCTAATGGAAGGGGGAGGCTACACCTTC
>-|TRBV10-2|-|TRBJ2-7
CASRTGFSSYEQYF
TGCGCCAGCAGAACGGGCTTTAGCTCCTACGAGCAGTACTTC
>-|TRBV12-3/TRBV12-4|-|TRBJ2-5
CASSLSLGGAETQYF
TGTGCCAGCAGTTTGTCGTTGGGGGGCGCGGAGACCCAGTACTTC
>-|TRBV7-2|-|TRBJ1-2
CASSQDPFRGYTF
TGTGCCAGCAGCCAAGATCCTTTTAGGGGCTACACCTTC
>-|TRBV20-1|many|TRBJ1-1
CSTEGVRTEAFF
TGCAGTACGGAGGGAGTTAGGACTGAAGCTTTCTTT